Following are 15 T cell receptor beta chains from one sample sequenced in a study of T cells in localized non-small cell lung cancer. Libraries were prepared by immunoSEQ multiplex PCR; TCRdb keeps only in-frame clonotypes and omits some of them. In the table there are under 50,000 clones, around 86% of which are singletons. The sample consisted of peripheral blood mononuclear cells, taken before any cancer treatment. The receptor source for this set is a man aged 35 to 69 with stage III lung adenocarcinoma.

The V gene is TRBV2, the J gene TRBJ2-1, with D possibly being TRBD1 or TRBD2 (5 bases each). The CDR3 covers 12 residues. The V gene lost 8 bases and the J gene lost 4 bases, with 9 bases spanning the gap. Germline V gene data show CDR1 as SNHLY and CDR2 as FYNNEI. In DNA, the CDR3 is TGTGCCAGCGGGACCGATTACAATGAGCAGTTCTTC. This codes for CASGTDYNEQFF.

The CDR3, as DNA: TGTGCCAGCAGCGAGGGGTGGGAATCCTACGAGCAGTACTTC. It codes for CASSEGWESYEQYF. The chain has TRBV11-2 and TRBJ2-7; the D gene could be TRBD1 or TRBD2 (5 bases each). V was cut by 5 bases and J by 1 base, with 12 bases left in between. CDR3 length equals 14 residues. From germline, CDR1 is SGHAT and CDR2 FQNNGV.

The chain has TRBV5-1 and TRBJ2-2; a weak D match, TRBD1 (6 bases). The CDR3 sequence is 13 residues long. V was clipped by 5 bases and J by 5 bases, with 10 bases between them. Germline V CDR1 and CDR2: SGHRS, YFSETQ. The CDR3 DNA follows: TGCGCCAGCAGGTACAGGGAGACCGGGGAGCTGTTTTTT. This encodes CASRYRETGELFF. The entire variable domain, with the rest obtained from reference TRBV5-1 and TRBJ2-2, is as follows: KAGVTQTPRYLIKTRGQQVTLSCSPISGHRSVSWYQQTPGQGLQFLFEYFSETQRNKGNFPGRFSGRQFSNSRSEMNVSTLELGDSALYLCASRYRETGELFFGEGSRLTVL.

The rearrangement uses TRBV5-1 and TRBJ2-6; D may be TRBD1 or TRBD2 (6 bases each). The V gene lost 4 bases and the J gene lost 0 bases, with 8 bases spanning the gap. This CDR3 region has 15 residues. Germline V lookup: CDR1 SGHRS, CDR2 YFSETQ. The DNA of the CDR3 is TGCGCCAGCAGCCCGGGGGCCTCTGGGGCCAACGTCCTGACTTTC. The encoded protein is CASSPGASGANVLTF.

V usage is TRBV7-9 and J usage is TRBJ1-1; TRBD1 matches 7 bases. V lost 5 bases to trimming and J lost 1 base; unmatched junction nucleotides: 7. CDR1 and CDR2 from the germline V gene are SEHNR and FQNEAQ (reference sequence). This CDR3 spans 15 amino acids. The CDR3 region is CASSPHRGENTEAFF. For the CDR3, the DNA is TGTGCCAGCAGCCCCCACAGGGGCGAGAACACTGAAGCTTTCTTT.

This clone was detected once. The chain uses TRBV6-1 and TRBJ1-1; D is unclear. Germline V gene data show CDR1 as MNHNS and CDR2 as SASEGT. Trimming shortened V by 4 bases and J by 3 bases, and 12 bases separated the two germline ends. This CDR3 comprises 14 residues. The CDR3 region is CASSVRGTDTEAFF. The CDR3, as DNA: TGTGCCAGCAGTGTGAGAGGAACCGACACTGAAGCTTTCTTT.

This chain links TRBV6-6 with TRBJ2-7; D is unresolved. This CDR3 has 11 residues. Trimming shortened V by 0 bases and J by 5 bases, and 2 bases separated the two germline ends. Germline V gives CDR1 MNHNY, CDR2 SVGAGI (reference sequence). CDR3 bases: TGTGCCAGCAGTTACTCTGACGAGCAGTACTTC. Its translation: CASSYSDEQYF.

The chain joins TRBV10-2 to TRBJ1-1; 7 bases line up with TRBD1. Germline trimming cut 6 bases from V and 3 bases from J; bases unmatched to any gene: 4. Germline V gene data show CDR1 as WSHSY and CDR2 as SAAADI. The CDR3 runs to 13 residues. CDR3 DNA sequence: TGCGCCAGCAGGAGGGACAGCTACACTGAAGCTTTCTTT. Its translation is CASRRDSYTEAFF.

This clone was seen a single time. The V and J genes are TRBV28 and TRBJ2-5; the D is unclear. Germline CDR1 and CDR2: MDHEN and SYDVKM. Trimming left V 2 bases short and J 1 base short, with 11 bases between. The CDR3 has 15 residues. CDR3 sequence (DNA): TGTGCCAGCAGTTTAGTATCCGCCGGCCAAGAGACCCAGTACTTC. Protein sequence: CASSLVSAGQETQYF.

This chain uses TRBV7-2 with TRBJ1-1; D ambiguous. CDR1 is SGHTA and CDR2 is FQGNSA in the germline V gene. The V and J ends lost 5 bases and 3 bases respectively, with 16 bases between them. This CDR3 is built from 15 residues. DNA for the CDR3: TGTGCCAGCAGCCCTAGACCCTCCTTCGACACTGAAGCTTTCTTT. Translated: CASSPRPSFDTEAFF.

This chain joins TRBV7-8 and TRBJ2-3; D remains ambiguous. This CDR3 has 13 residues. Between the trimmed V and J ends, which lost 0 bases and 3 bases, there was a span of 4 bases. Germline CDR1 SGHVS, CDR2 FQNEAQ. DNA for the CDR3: TGTGCCAGCAGCTTAGCGAGGACAGATACGCAGTATTTT. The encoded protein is CASSLARTDTQYF.

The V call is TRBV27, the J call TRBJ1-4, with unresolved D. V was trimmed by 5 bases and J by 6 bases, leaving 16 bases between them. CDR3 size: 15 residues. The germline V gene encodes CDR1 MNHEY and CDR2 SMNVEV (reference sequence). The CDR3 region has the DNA TGTGCCAGCAGTCAGCGGGCGAGCAGATATGAAAAACTGTTTTTT. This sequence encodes CASSQRASRYEKLFF.

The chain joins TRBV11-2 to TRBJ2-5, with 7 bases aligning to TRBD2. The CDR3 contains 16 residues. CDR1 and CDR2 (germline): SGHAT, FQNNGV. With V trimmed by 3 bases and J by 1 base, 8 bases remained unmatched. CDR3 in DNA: TGTGCCAGCAGCTTTTCTCTACCTAGCGGCCAAGAGACCCAGTACTTC. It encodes CASSFSLPSGQETQYF.

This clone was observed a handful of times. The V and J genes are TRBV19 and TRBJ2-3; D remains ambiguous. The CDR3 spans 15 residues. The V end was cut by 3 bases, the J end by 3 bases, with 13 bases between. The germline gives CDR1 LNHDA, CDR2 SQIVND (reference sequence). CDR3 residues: CASSISPSGTDTQYF. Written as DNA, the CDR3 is TGTGCCAGTAGTATTAGCCCATCCGGGACAGATACGCAGTATTTT.

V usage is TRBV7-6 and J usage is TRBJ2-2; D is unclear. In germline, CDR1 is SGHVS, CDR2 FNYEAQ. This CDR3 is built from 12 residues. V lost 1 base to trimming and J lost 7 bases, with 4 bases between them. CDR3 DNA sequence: TGTGCCAGCAGCTTAGATTTCGGGGAGCTGTTTTTT. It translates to CASSLDFGELFF.